The T cell receptor (beta chain) under discussion was sequenced for a study of blood T cell repertoires in COVID-19. The CDR3 totals 15 residues. Trimming pared 4 bases from V and 1 base from J, leaving 14 bases between. Germline-derived CDR1 and CDR2 are LNHDA and SQIVND (reference sequence). The repertoire was sequenced with immunoSEQ multiplex PCR; TCRdb's copy has only in-frame clones and lacks some. The data show some 300,000 clones, about 88% seen once. What was sequenced was PBMCs or T cells enriched from blood (not recorded which). This chain connects TRBV19 to TRBJ2-7; TRBD2 might be the D (6 bases). This TCR came from a woman aged 25 to 39 who had recovered from COVID-19. The CDR3 loop reads CASSNRRGFSYEQYF. The CDR3 region has the DNA TGTGCCAGTAGTAACAGGCGGGGTTTTTCCTACGAGCAGTACTTC. The whole variable domain, remainder taken from reference TRBV19 and TRBJ2-7, is DGGITQSPKYLFRKEGQNVTLSCEQNLNHDAMYWYRQDPGQGLRLIYYSQIVNDFQKGDIAEGYSVSREKKESFPLTVTSAQKNPTAFYLCASSNRRGFSYEQYFGPGTRLTVT.